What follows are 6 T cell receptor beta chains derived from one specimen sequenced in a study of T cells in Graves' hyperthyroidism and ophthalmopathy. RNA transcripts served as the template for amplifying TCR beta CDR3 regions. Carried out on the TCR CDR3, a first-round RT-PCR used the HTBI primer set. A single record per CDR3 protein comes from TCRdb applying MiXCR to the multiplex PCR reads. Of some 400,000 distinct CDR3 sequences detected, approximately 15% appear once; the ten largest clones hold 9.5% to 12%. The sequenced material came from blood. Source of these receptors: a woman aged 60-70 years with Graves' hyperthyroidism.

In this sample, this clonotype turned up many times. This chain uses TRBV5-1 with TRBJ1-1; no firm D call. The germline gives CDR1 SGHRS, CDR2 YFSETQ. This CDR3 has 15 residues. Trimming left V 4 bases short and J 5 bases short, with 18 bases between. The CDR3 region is CASSPEQSARTEAFF. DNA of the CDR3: TGCGCCAGCAGCCCCGAACAAAGCGCACGGACTGAAGCTTTCTTT.

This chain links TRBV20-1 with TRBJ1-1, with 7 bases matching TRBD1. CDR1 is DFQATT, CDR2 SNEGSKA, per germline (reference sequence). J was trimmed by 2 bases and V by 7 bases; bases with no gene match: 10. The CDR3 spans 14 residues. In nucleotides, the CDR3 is TGCAGTGTGGACAGGCCCCACGGCAACACTGAAGCTTTCTTT. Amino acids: CSVDRPHGNTEAFF.

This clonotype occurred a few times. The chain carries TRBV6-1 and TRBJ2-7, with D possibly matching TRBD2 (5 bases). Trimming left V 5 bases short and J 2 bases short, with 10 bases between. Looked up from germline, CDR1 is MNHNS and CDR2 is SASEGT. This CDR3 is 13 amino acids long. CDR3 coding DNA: TGTGCCAGCAGTCAAGGGAGAACCTACGAGCAGTACTTC. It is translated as CASSQGRTYEQYF.

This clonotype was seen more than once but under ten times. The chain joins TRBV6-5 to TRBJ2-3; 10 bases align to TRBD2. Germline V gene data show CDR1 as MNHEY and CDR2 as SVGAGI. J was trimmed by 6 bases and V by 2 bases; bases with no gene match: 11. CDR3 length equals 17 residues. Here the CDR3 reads CASSYGGRLAGADTQYF. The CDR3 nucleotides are TGTGCCAGCAGTTACGGGGGGCGGCTAGCGGGAGCGGATACGCAGTATTTT.

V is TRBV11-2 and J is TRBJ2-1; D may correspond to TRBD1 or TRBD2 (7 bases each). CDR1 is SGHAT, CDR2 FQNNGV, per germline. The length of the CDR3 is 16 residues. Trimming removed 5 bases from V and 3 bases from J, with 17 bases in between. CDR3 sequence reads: CASSPGGRERYNEQFF. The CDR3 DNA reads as TGTGCCAGCAGCCCAGGGGGGCGGGAGCGCTACAATGAGCAGTTCTTC. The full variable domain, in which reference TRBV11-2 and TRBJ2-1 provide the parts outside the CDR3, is EAGVAQSPRYKIIEKRQSVAFWCNPISGHATLYWYQQILGQGPKLLIQFQNNGVVDDSQLPKDRFSAERLKGVDSTLKIQPAKLEDSAVYLCASSPGGRERYNEQFFGPGTRLTVL.

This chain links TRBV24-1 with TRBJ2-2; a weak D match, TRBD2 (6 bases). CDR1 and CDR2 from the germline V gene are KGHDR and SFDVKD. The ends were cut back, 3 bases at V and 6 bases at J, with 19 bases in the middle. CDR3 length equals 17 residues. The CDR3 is CATSDPPGTYGAGELFF. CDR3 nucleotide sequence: TGTGCCACCAGTGATCCTCCCGGGACTTACGGGGCCGGGGAGCTGTTTTTT.